Shown below are 29 T cell receptor beta chains from a single sample sequenced in a study of blood T cell repertoires in COVID-19. Some clones are missing from TCRdb's copy, which holds only in-frame ones; the method was immunoSEQ multiplex PCR. The table records 250,000 to 350,000 clones, around 90% of them present only once. Sequencing input: peripheral blood. These receptors originate from a woman in her forties or fifties with COVID-19, enrolled during active disease.

The chain employs TRBV5-4 and TRBJ2-1; possible D gene TRBD1, 5 bases. Germline-derived CDR1 and CDR2 are SGHNT and YYREEE (reference sequence). The CDR3 consists of 12 residues. V lost 0 bases and J lost 10, with 8 bases in between. The CDR3 here is CASSLEQAEQFF. The CDR3 DNA sequence: TGTGCCAGCAGCTTGGAACAGGCCGAGCAGTTCTTC.

The gene calls are TRBV24-1 and TRBJ1-5; D unresolved. CDR3 length: 14 residues. V gave up 5 bases and J gave up 3 bases, with 10 bases separating them. CDR1 and CDR2 from the germline V gene are KGHDR and SFDVKD. The CDR3 reads CATSVSDSNQPQHF. The CDR3 coding sequence is TGTGCCACCAGTGTTTCGGACTCCAATCAGCCCCAGCATTTT.

J is TRBJ2-5 and V is TRBV3-1 (or the pseudogene TRBV3-2), with TRBD2 matching over 8 bases. V was pared by 2 bases and J by 4 bases, with 3 bases of the junction left unmatched. Germline CDR1 reads LGHDT; CDR2 reads YNNKEL (reference sequence). This CDR3 is 14 amino acids long. CDR3 sequence reads: CASSQPSGGETQYF. The CDR3 DNA reads as TGTGCCAGCAGCCAACCCAGCGGGGGAGAGACCCAGTACTTC.

This chain joins TRBV7-3 and TRBJ2-1; 14 positions agree with TRBD2. V lost 1 base to trimming and J lost 8 bases; unmatched junction nucleotides: 4. This CDR3 is built from 16 residues. Germline V lookup: CDR1 SGHTA, CDR2 FQGTGA. CDR3 sequence reads: CASSLRLAGGPDEQFF. The CDR3 nucleotides are TGTGCCAGCAGCTTAAGACTAGCGGGAGGGCCCGATGAGCAGTTCTTC.

This chain connects TRBV19 to TRBJ2-2; 9 bases fit TRBD2. Unmatched junction bases numbered 5, after V lost 3 bases and J lost 6 bases. From germline, CDR1 is LNHDA and CDR2 SQIVND (reference sequence). This CDR3 is built from 15 residues. CDR3 bases: TGTGCCAGTAGTATGTTAGCGGGGGACCCCGGGGAGCTGTTTTTT. The encoded protein is CASSMLAGDPGELFF.

This clone was detected only a few times. The J gene is TRBJ1-6, the V gene TRBV7-3; 9 bases are a match to TRBD1. This CDR3 contains 15 residues. Germline V gives CDR1 SGHTA, CDR2 FQGTGA. V trimming: 2 bases; J trimming: 7 bases; junction bases outside the gene matches: 3. DNA for the CDR3: TGTGCCAGCAGCTTATTGGGGACAGGGAATTCACCCCTCCACTTT. Its protein product is CASSLLGTGNSPLHF.

V usage is TRBV24-1 and J usage is TRBJ2-2; perhaps TRBD1 as D (5 bases). CDR3 length: 17 amino acids. Germline lookup yields CDR1 KGHDR and CDR2 SFDVKD. Trimming pared 5 bases from V and 4 bases from J, leaving 19 bases between. The chain's CDR3 is CATSGTDSGMFTGELFF. CDR3 DNA: TGTGCCACCAGTGGTACCGACTCAGGGATGTTCACCGGGGAGCTGTTTTTT.

V is TRBV18 and J is TRBJ2-5; D is unresolved. Trimming removed 6 bases at V and 5 bases at J, with 10 bases between. From germline, CDR1 is KGHSH and CDR2 LQKENI. The CDR3 spans 12 residues. The CDR3 loop reads CASSPLWETQYF. CDR3 nucleotide sequence: TGTGCCAGCTCGCCCCTATGGGAGACCCAGTACTTC. The whole variable domain, remainder taken from reference TRBV18 and TRBJ2-5, is NAGVMQNPRHLVRRRGQEARLRCSPMKGHSHVYWYRQLPEEGLKFMVYLQKENIIDESGMPKERFSAEFPKEGPSILRIQQVVRGDSAAYFCASSPLWETQYFGPGTRLLVL.

The chain carries TRBV6-2 or TRBV6-3 and TRBJ2-1; D is ambiguous. The CDR3 covers 15 residues. Trimming stripped 5 bases from V and 0 bases from J, with 11 bases between. From germline, CDR1 is MNHEY and CDR2 SVGEGT. CDR3 in amino acids: CASSLPRGSYNEQFF. CDR3 DNA: TGTGCCAGCAGTCTCCCTCGAGGCTCCTACAATGAGCAGTTCTTC.

The genes are TRBV7-2 and TRBJ2-1; D is unresolved. The CDR3 spans 16 residues. Between the trimmed V and J ends, which lost 0 bases and 4 bases, there was a span of 13 bases. CDR1 is SGHTA, CDR2 FQGNSA, per germline. The CDR3 sequence is CASSLAAASGYNEQFF. The CDR3 DNA reads as TGTGCCAGCAGCTTAGCGGCGGCCTCCGGGTACAATGAGCAGTTCTTC. The variable domain in full, completed from reference TRBV7-2 and TRBJ2-1, reads GAGVSQSPSNKVTEKGKDVELRCDPISGHTALYWYRQSLGQGLEFLIYFQGNSAPDKSGLPSDRFSAERTGGSVSTLTIQRTQQEDSAVYLCASSLAAASGYNEQFFGPGTRLTVL.

V and J are TRBV18 and TRBJ1-2; 8 bases fit TRBD1. Germline CDR1 and CDR2: KGHSH and LQKENI. This CDR3 contains 14 residues. Losses at the gene ends were 1 base for V and 5 bases for J; bases not matched to a gene: 3. The chain's CDR3 is CASSPLTGGYGYTF. CDR3 coding DNA: TGTGCCAGCTCACCACTAACAGGGGGATATGGCTACACCTTC.

On this clone: The sample contains more than one DNA sequence encoding this CDR3. This chain joins TRBV30 and TRBJ2-3, with 9 positions matching TRBD2. The CDR3 length is 14 residues. The J segment lost 3 bases and the V segment lost 2 bases, leaving 3 bases of the junction unmatched. CDR1 and CDR2 (germline): GTSNPN, SVGIG (reference sequence). DNA of the CDR3: TGTGCCTGGAGTCGGCTAGCGGGAACAGATACGCAGTATTTT. This codes for CAWSRLAGTDTQYF.

The rearrangement links TRBV27 to TRBJ2-1, with a tentative D call TRBD1 (5 bases). This CDR3 is 16 amino acids long. V lost 5 bases to trimming and J lost 4 bases, with 18 bases between them. Germline V gene lookup returns CDR1 MNHEY and CDR2 SMNVEV (reference sequence). Here the CDR3 DNA reads TGTGCCAGCAGTACCCCACCAGGGCTGGGGTACAATGAGCAGTTCTTC. Translated, it gives CASSTPPGLGYNEQFF.

V is TRBV5-1 and J is TRBJ2-1; 11 bases fit TRBD1. This CDR3 is built from 15 residues. The V and J ends lost 0 bases and 7 bases, in that order; junction bases with no gene match: 3. Germline-derived CDR1 and CDR2 are SGHRS and YFSETQ. CDR3 sequence: CASSLEGTGGNEQFF. The CDR3 DNA reads as TGCGCCAGCAGCTTGGAGGGGACAGGGGGTAATGAGCAGTTCTTC.

Only one count was recorded for this clone. The chain's CDR3 is CASKVRGGSTDTQYF. DNA for the CDR3: TGTGCCAGTAAAGTGAGGGGGGGAAGCACAGATACGCAGTATTTT. This chain joins TRBV19 and TRBJ2-3; D possibly corresponds to TRBD2 (7 bases). The V end lost 7 bases, the J end lost 0 bases, and 14 bases lay between the germline ends. This CDR3 has 15 residues. Germline V gene lookup returns CDR1 LNHDA and CDR2 SQIVND (reference sequence). Based on the CDR3 plus reference TRBV19 and TRBJ2-3, the full variable domain is DGGITQSPKYLFRKEGQNVTLSCEQNLNHDAMYWYRQDPGQGLRLIYYSQIVNDFQKGDIAEGYSVSREKKESFPLTVTSAQKNPTAFYLCASKVRGGSTDTQYFGPGTRLTVL.

This sequence joins TRBV19 and TRBJ1-5; the match to TRBD1 covers 8 bases. Germline lookup yields CDR1 LNHDA and CDR2 SQIVND (reference sequence). CDR3 length: 16 residues. V dropped 4 bases and J dropped 3; count of bases not matched to a gene: 8. The CDR3 reads CASSTHSDRANQPQHF. CDR3 coding DNA: TGTGCCAGTAGTACCCACTCGGACAGGGCCAATCAGCCCCAGCATTTT.

V gene TRBV6-5 combines with J gene TRBJ2-1; 14 bases are a match to TRBD2. Germline CDR1 and CDR2: MNHEY and SVGAGI. This CDR3 has 16 residues. V was pared by 2 bases and J by 9 bases, with 6 bases of the junction left unmatched. The CDR3 sequence: CASSYPGLAGEIEQFF. In DNA, the CDR3 is TGTGCCAGCAGTTACCCGGGACTAGCGGGAGAGATTGAGCAGTTCTTC.

V gene TRBV14 combines with J gene TRBJ2-7; tentative D call: TRBD2 (5 bases). Germline CDR1 is SGHDN and CDR2 is FVKESK. V was shortened by 5 bases and J by 7 bases, with 9 bases between the two germline ends. This CDR3 region has 11 residues. In nucleotides, the CDR3 is TGTGCCAGCAGCTTACGAGGGGAGCAGTACTTC. Its translation: CASSLRGEQYF.

This chain connects TRBV2 to TRBJ2-2; TRBD1 is a possible D gene (7 bases). V lost 4 bases to trimming and J lost 4 bases, with 19 bases between them. Germline CDR1 SNHLY, CDR2 FYNNEI. This CDR3 has 17 amino acids. In DNA form, the CDR3 reads TGTGCCAGCAGTGTTCAGGGGGGCGGGATGGGCACCGGGGAGCTGTTTTTT. The encoded protein is CASSVQGGGMGTGELFF.

The rearrangement uses TRBV5-4 and TRBJ2-5; 7 bases match TRBD2. V lost 6 bases to trimming and J lost 3 bases; unmatched junction nucleotides: 5. This CDR3 comprises 13 residues. Germline assignment: CDR1 SGHNT and CDR2 YYREEE (reference sequence). CDR3 residues: CASNTLAEETQYF. The CDR3 nucleotides read TGTGCCAGCAACACTCTAGCGGAAGAGACCCAGTACTTC. Full variable domain (missing parts from reference TRBV5-4 and TRBJ2-5): ETGVTQSPTHLIKTRGQQVTLRCSSQSGHNTVSWYQQALGQGPQFIFQYYREEENGRGNFPPRFSGLQFPNYSSELNVNALELDDSALYLCASNTLAEETQYFGPGTRLLVL.

This sequence joins TRBV30 and TRBJ2-2; D is unresolved. Germline CDR1 reads GTSNPN; CDR2 reads SVGIG (reference sequence). The CDR3 length is 13 residues. V lost 0 bases and J lost 5, with 7 bases in between. This CDR3 is CAWSVLKTGELFF. The CDR3 coding sequence is TGTGCCTGGAGTGTACTTAAAACCGGGGAGCTGTTTTTT.

J is TRBJ2-7 and V is TRBV5-1, with D possibly TRBD2 on 7 matching bases. CDR1 and CDR2 from the germline V gene are SGHRS and YFSETQ. With 3 bases removed from V and 2 bases from J, the gap between germline ends came to 18 bases. CDR3 length: 16 residues. The chain's CDR3 is CASSSGGARAAYEQYF. Here the CDR3 DNA reads TGCGCCAGCAGCTCGGGGGGCGCCCGTGCCGCCTACGAGCAGTACTTC.

This chain joins TRBV7-2 and TRBJ1-4, with D possibly being TRBD1 (6 bases). This CDR3 contains 16 residues. Germline V CDR1 and CDR2: SGHTA, FQGNSA. V lost 2 bases and J lost 2, with 12 bases in between. The CDR3 nucleotides are TGTGCCAGCAGCTTACAAACAGGGCTTACTAATGAAAAACTGTTTTTT. Its translation: CASSLQTGLTNEKLFF.

The gene calls are TRBV5-6 and TRBJ2-5, with 9 positions matching TRBD1. The CDR3 loop spans 15 amino acids. V shed 5 bases and J 5 bases; nucleotides not matched to a gene: 10. In germline, CDR1 is SGHDT, CDR2 YYEEEE. The CDR3 coding sequence is TGTGCCAGCAGTAGACCGGGACAGGGCTACGAGACCCAGTACTTC. This gives the protein CASSRPGQGYETQYF.

The V gene is TRBV21-1, the J gene TRBJ2-2; TRBD2, the D gene given by the table, was not confirmed from the DNA. TRBV21-1 is reported as a pseudogene. CDR3 length equals 15 residues. This CDR3 is CASSKVGLNTGELFF. The DNA for the CDR3 is TGTGCCAGCAGCAAAGTCGGACTTAACACCGGGGAGCTGTTTTTT.

The chain links TRBV6-4 to TRBJ2-7, with 7 nucleotides matching TRBD1. CDR1 is MRHNA and CDR2 is SNTAGT in the germline V gene. The CDR3 is 14 amino acids. The trim removed 2 bases at V and 5 bases at J, leaving 6 bases unmatched. CDR3 amino acids: CASSDRQGTHEQYF. DNA of the CDR3: TGTGCCAGCAGTGACCGACAGGGAACCCACGAGCAGTACTTC.

This rearrangement joins TRBV6-5 to TRBJ2-2, with a weak D call TRBD1 (5 bases). CDR3 length equals 15 residues. V was cut by 3 bases and J by 1 base, with 9 bases left in between. Germline V gene sequence: CDR1 MNHEY, CDR2 SVGAGI. The CDR3 protein is CASSYGRGNTGELFF. The CDR3 nucleotides are TGTGCCAGCAGTTATGGAAGGGGGAACACCGGGGAGCTGTTTTTT.

This chain connects TRBV7-6 to TRBJ2-1; 8 nucleotides agree with TRBD2. The germline V gene encodes CDR1 SGHVS and CDR2 FNYEAQ. CDR3 length: 16 amino acids. The J segment lost 4 bases and the V segment lost 0 bases, leaving 5 bases of the junction unmatched. This CDR3 is CASSLAQRELYNEQFF. The CDR3 DNA sequence: TGTGCCAGCAGCTTAGCACAGCGGGAGCTATACAATGAGCAGTTCTTC.

The gene calls are TRBV19 and TRBJ1-3, with D possibly matching TRBD1 (6 bases). The germline CDR1 and CDR2 sequences are LNHDA and SQIVND (reference sequence). CDR3 size: 17 residues. V was trimmed by 4 bases and J by 0 bases, leaving 16 bases between them. The DNA of the CDR3 is TGTGCCAGTAGTACCGGGACACCGAGAGCCTCTGGAAACACCATATATTTT. It translates to CASSTGTPRASGNTIYF.